Below are 7 T cell receptor beta chains sequenced from a single sample in a study of T cells in Graves' hyperthyroidism and ophthalmopathy. RNA transcripts were the template for amplifying TCR beta CDR3 regions. Using the HTBI primer set, a first-round RT-PCR was run on the TCR CDR3. MiXCR, run by TCRdb on the multiplex PCR reads, gives a single entry per CDR3 protein. The sample has about 510,000 distinct CDR3 sequences, 14% seen once. The sample consisted of blood. These receptors were obtained from a woman between 35 and 50 years old with Graves' hyperthyroidism.

The chain joins TRBV3-1 to TRBJ2-7; weak D call: TRBD1 (6 bases). V lost 4 bases to trimming and J lost 5 bases, with 21 bases between them. The length of the CDR3 is 16 residues. Germline loops: CDR1 LGHDT, CDR2 YNNKEL (reference sequence). In nucleotides, the CDR3 is TGTGCCAGCAGCCCAACGGGGTCCACAGGGAAGAACGAGCAGTACTTC. Translation: CASSPTGSTGKNEQYF.

The chain couples TRBV12-5 to TRBJ1-3; no firm D call. Trimming took off 6 bases at V and 3 bases at J, with 12 bases between the two ends. The germline CDR1 and CDR2 sequences are LGHNT and FRNRAP. The CDR3 is 14 amino acids. CDR3 nucleotide sequence: TGTGCTAGTGGCCTCTCGGGTGGTGGAAACACCATATATTTT. Protein product: CASGLSGGGNTIYF.

This clonotype was detected ten times or more. This rearrangement joins TRBV12-3 or TRBV12-4 to TRBJ2-3; the match to TRBD2 covers 11 bases. The CDR3 extends over 14 amino acids. The junction had 3 bases not matched to a gene; V was cut back by 10 bases and J by 0 bases. The CDR3 DNA follows: TGTGCCACGGGACTAGCGGCTAGCACAGATACGCAGTATTTT. Translation gives CATGLAASTDTQYF.

The rearrangement joins TRBV5-4 to TRBJ1-2; D possibly corresponds to TRBD1 (6 bases). Germline V gene lookup returns CDR1 SGHNT and CDR2 YYREEE (reference sequence). V gave up 4 bases and J gave up 1 base, with 11 bases separating them. The CDR3 sequence is 14 residues long. CDR3 in DNA: TGTGCCAGCAGCGTAGGGGGGCTTAACTATGGCTACACCTTC. Translating gives CASSVGGLNYGYTF.

This clonotype was observed a few times. The rearrangement links TRBV2 to TRBJ2-2, with D possibly TRBD1 on 6 matching bases. Germline CDR1 SNHLY, CDR2 FYNNEI. The V gene lost 7 bases and the J gene lost 6 bases, with 15 bases spanning the gap. This CDR3 is 14 amino acids long. CDR3 residues: CASTKGPGAGELFF. The CDR3 nucleotides are TGTGCCAGCACAAAAGGACCAGGGGCCGGGGAGCTGTTTTTT.

This clonotype was detected ten times or more. This chain connects TRBV30 to TRBJ2-3, with 7 bases fitting TRBD1. The CDR3 is 13 residues long. Trimming removed 1 base from V and 5 bases from J; junction bases left unmatched: 3. Germline assignment: CDR1 GTSNPN and CDR2 SVGIG (reference sequence). The CDR3 sequence: CAWSANRGDTQYF. DNA of the CDR3: TGTGCCTGGAGTGCAAACAGGGGAGATACGCAGTATTTT.

The chain links TRBV20-1 to TRBJ1-2; D is unclear. This CDR3 spans 13 amino acids. Germline values: CDR1 DFQATT, CDR2 SNEGSKA (reference sequence). The V end was cut by 2 bases, the J end by 5 bases, with 12 bases between. The CDR3 nucleotides read TGCAGTGCTAGATCGGGAGAGGAGTATGGCTACACCTTC. Its translation is CSARSGEEYGYTF.